This T cell receptor (beta chain) was sequenced during a study of blood T cell repertoires in COVID-19. About the research overall: COVID-19 samples collected from the United States, Italy and Spain covered acute and convalescent phases. Sources were T cells, B-cell-depleted T cells, or PBMCs; the material itself was cDNA or gDNA.

Per the original data handling: Cell counts per sample came from amplifying reference gene primers. Method: immunoSEQ multiplex PCR; TCRdb's copy keeps in-frame clones and lacks some. That table furnishes V, J and clone size, whereas the DNA furnished D and trimming. Here the sample spans tens of thousands of clones, approximately 91% being singletons. V was pared by 4 bases and J by 7 bases, with 18 bases between. The CDR3 contains 15 residues. Germline CDR1 SGHDT, CDR2 YYEEEE. The source of this sequence is a human donor in a cohort sampled during active COVID-19. The donor label of this sample is uncertain. The chain has TRBV5-6 and TRBJ1-5; perhaps TRBD1 as D (6 bases). Sequencing input: peripheral blood. In DNA form, the CDR3 reads TGTGCCAGCAGCGCGGGGGGCGGTTTGGGCCAGCCCCAGCATTTT. Residues: CASSAGGGLGQPQHF.